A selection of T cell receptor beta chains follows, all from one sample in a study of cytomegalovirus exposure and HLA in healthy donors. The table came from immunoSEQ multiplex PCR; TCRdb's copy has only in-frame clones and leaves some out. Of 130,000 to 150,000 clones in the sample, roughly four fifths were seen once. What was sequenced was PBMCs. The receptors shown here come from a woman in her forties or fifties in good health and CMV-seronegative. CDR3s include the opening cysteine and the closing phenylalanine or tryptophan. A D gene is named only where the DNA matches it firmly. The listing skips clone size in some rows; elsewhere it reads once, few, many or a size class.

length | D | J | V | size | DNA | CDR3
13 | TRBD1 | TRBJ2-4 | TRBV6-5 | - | TGTGCCAGCAAAACAGGGGGCGTAAACATTCAGTACTTC | CASKTGGVNIQYF
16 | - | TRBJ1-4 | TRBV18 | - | TGTGCCAGCTCACCGGGTCGGAACAGGGCTAATGAAAAACTGTTTTTT | CASSPGRNRANEKLFF
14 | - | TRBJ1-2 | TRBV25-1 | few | TGTGCCAGCAGTCCACCAGGACTGTTTAGTGGCTACACCTTC | CASSPPGLFSGYTF
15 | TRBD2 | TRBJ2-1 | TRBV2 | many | TGTGCCAGCATTCGGGAGGCTAGCGGGTACAATGAGCAGTTCTTC | CASIREASGYNEQFF
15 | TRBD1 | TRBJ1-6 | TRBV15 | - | TGTGCCACCAGCAGAGATAGGGACAGTAATTCACCCCTCCACTTT | CATSRDRDSNSPLHF
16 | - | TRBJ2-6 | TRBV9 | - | TGTGCCAGCAGCGTAGCGAGGTTCTCTGGGGCCAACGTCCTGACTTTC | CASSVARFSGANVLTF
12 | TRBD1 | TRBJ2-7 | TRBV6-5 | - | TGTGCCAGCAGACAGGGGGCCGGGGAGCAGTACTTC | CASRQGAGEQYF
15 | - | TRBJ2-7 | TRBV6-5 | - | TGTGCCAGCAGTTACTCGATTATCGGCTCCTACGAGCAGTACTTC | CASSYSIIGSYEQYF
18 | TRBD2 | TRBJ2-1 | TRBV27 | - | TGTGCCAGCAGTTTTGGGATCCTACTAGCGGGGGGGCCGAGTGAGCAGTTCTTC | CASSFGILLAGGPSEQFF
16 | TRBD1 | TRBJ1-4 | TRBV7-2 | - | TGTGCCAGCAGCTTAGTTACAGGGGTGTCTAATGAAAAACTGTTTTTT | CASSLVTGVSNEKLFF
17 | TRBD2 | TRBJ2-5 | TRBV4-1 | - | TGCGCCAGCAGCCAAGGTGGGCGCGGGGGGAACCAAGAGACCCAGTACTTC | CASSQGGRGGNQETQYF
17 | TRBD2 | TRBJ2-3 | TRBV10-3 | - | TGTGCCATCAGCACGGGACTAGCGGGGGGGAGGACAGATACGCAGTATTTT | CAISTGLAGGRTDTQYF
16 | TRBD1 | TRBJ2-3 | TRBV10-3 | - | TGTGCCATCAGTGGGGGGACAGGGTTTAGCACAGATACGCAGTATTTT | CAISGGTGFSTDTQYF
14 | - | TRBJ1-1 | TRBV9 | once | TGTGCCAGCAGCCCAGGGGACGTAAAGTCTGAAGCTTTCTTT | CASSPGDVKSEAFF
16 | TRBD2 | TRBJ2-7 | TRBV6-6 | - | TGTGCCAGCAGTTACGAACTAGCGGGGAACACCTACGAGCAGTACTTC | CASSYELAGNTYEQYF
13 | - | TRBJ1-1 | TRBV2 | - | TGTGCCAGCAGTGACCGGGCCCTCCAGGGGGCTTTCTTT | CASSDRALQGAFF
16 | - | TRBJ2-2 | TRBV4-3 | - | TGCGCCAGCAGCCAAGTTCCCGAGGCTGGGACCGGGGAGCTGTTTTTT | CASSQVPEAGTGELFF
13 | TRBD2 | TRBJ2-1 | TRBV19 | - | TGTGCCAGTAGTGGTTCAGGGAGGGATGAGCAGTTCTTC | CASSGSGRDEQFF
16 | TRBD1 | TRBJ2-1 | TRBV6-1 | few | TGTGCCAGCAGTGCGGACCGGGACAGGGGGTACAATGAGCAGTTCTTC | CASSADRDRGYNEQFF
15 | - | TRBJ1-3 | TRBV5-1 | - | TGCGCCAGCAGCCCCGGGTCGGGGGATGGTAACACCATATATTTT | CASSPGSGDGNTIYF
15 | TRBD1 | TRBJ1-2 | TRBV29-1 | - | TGCAGCGTTGAGAGAGTCACAGGGGGATCCCATGGCTACACCTTC | CSVERVTGGSHGYTF
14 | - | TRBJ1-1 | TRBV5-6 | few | TGTGCCAGCAGCTATTGGGGAGGGGCAGCCGAAGCTTTCTTT | CASSYWGGAAEAFF
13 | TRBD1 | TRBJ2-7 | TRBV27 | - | TGTGCCAGCAGTTTATCAACAGGGGACGAGCAGTACTTC | CASSLSTGDEQYF
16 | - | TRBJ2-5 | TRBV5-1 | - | TGCGCCAGCAGCTTGCTGTCGTCAGGGGAAATGGAGACCCAGTACTTC | CASSLLSSGEMETQYF
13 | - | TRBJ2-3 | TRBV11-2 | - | TGTGCCAGCAGCGTACAGGGTTGGGATACGCAGTATTTT | CASSVQGWDTQYF
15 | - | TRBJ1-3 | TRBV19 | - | TGTGCCAGTAGTGACACCCGGGACATTCGAAACACCATATATTTT | CASSDTRDIRNTIYF
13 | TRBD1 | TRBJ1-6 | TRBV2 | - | TGTGCCAGCATAGGACAGGATAATTCACCCCTCCACTTT | CASIGQDNSPLHF
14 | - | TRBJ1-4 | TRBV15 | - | TGTGCCACCAGCGAGGACACCGAGAATGAAAAACTGTTTTTT | CATSEDTENEKLFF
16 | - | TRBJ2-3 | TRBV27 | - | TGTGCCAGCAGTCCTTTTGTAGGGGGGGGGCCAGATACGCAGTATTTT | CASSPFVGGGPDTQYF
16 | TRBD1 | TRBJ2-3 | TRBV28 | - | TGTGTCAGCAGCCCGACAGGGGTTGGAGTCACAGATACGCAGTATTTT | CVSSPTGVGVTDTQYF
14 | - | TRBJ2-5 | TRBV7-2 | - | TGTGCCAGCAGCTCTGGGGGGATCCAAGAGACCCAGTACTTC | CASSSGGIQETQYF
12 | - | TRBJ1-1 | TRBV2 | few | TGTGCCAGCAGAAAGGACATCACTGAAGCTTTCTTT | CASRKDITEAFF
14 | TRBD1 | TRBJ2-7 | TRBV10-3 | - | TGTGCCATCAGTGGCAGGGACAGGGGAGGCGAGCAGTACTTC | CAISGRDRGGEQYF
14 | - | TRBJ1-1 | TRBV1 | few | TGCACCAGCAGCCACAGGGGGCGCGGGACTGAAGCTTTCTTT | CTSSHRGRGTEAFF
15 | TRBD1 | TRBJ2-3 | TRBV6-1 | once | TGTGCCAGCAGTTGGGACAGGGGGCTATCAGATACGCAGTATTTT | CASSWDRGLSDTQYF
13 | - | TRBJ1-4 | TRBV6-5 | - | TGTGCCAGCAGTGAGAGCGCCAATGAAAAACTGTTTTTT | CASSESANEKLFF
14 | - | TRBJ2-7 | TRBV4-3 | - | TGCGCCAGCAGCCAAGCGGCAGGGCGCTACGAGCAGTACTTC | CASSQAAGRYEQYF
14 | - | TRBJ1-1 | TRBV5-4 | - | TGTGCCAGCAGCCAGGGTGGGTCAGCCACTGAAGCTTTCTTT | CASSQGGSATEAFF
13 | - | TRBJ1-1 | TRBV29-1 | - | TGCAGCGTTGAAGTCGTCCGGAACACTGAAGCTTTCTTT | CSVEVVRNTEAFF
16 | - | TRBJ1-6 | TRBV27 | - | TGTGCCAGCAGTACCACGACAAGAACCTTTAGTTCACCCCTCCACTTT | CASSTTTRTFSSPLHF
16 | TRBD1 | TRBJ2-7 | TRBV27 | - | TGTGCCAGCAGTTTATCGCCCGGGACAGGTACCTACGAGCAGTACTTC | CASSLSPGTGTYEQYF
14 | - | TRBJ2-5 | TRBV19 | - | TGTGCCAGTAGTAACGGACTACTCCAAGAGACCCAGTACTTC | CASSNGLLQETQYF
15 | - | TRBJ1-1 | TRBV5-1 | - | TGCGCCAGCAGCCCCGGACAGCCAGGGAGCACTGAAGCTTTCTTT | CASSPGQPGSTEAFF
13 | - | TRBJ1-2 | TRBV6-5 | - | TGTGCCAGCAGTTCGGGACGCCGGGAGGGCTACACCTTC | CASSSGRREGYTF
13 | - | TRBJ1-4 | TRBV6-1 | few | TGTGCCAGCAGTGAATTGCGCAGGGAAAAACTGTTTTTT | CASSELRREKLFF
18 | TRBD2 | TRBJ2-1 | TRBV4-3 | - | TGCGCCAGCAGCCAAGAGGCCGGGACTAGCGGACTATTGGATGAGCAGTTCTTC | CASSQEAGTSGLLDEQFF
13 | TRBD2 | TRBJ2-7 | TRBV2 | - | TGTGCCATACCGGGACTAGCCCCCTACGAGCAGTACTTC | CAIPGLAPYEQYF
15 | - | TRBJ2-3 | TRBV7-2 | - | TGTGCCAGCAGCTTAGCGGGGGCCCGACTGGATACGCAGTATTTT | CASSLAGARLDTQYF
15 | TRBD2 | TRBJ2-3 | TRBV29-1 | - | TGCAGCGTTTACGGGACTAGCGGGGGGGCAGATACGCAGTATTTT | CSVYGTSGGADTQYF
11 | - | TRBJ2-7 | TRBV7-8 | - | TGTGCCAGCAGCCCAGGTAACGAGCAGTACTTC | CASSPGNEQYF
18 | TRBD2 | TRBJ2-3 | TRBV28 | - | TGTGCCAGCAGTTCCTTTAGGACTAGCGGGGCGTATACAGATACGCAGTATTTT | CASSSFRTSGAYTDTQYF
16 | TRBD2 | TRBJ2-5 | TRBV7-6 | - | TGTGCCAGCAGCCCTAGACTAGCGGGGGTACAAGAGACCCAGTACTTC | CASSPRLAGVQETQYF
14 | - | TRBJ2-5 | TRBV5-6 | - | TGTGCCAGCAGCCCAAGCGGGTTCGGTGAGACCCAGTACTTC | CASSPSGFGETQYF
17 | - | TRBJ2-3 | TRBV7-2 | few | TGTGCCAGCAGTTTAAGGGTTGGGGGCGGAAGCACAGATACGCAGTATTTT | CASSLRVGGGSTDTQYF